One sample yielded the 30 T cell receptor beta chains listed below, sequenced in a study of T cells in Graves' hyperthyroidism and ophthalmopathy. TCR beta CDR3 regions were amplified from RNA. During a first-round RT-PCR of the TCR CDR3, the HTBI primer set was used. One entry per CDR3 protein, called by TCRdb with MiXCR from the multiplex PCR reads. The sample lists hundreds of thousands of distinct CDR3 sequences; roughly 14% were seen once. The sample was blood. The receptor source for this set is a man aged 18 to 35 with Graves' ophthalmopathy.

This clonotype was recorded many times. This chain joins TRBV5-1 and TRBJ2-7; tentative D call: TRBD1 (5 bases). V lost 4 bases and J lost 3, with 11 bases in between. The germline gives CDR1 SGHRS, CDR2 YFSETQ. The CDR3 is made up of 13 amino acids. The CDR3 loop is CASSPDSDYEQYF. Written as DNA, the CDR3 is TGCGCCAGCAGCCCAGACAGCGACTACGAGCAGTACTTC. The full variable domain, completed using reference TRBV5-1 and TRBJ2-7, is KAGVTQTPRYLIKTRGQQVTLSCSPISGHRSVSWYQQTPGQGLQFLFEYFSETQRNKGNFPGRFSGRQFSNSRSEMNVSTLELGDSALYLCASSPDSDYEQYFGPGTRLTVT.

Written as DNA, the CDR3 is TGTGCCAGCAGCTTAATATCTGGGTCTGGAAACACCATATATTTT. Translated, it gives CASSLISGSGNTIYF. This rearrangement joins TRBV11-3 to TRBJ1-3; no definite D call. The CDR3 consists of 15 residues. V gave up 2 bases and J gave up 1 base, with 9 bases separating them. In germline, CDR1 is SGHNT, CDR2 YENEEA.

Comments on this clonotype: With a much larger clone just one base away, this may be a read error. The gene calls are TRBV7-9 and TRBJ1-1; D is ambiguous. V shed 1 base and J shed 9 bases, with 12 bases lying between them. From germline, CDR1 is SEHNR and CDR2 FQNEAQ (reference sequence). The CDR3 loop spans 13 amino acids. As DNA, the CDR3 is TGTGCCAGCAGCTTAGGAGGGCAGGCTAAAGCTTTCTTT. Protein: CASSLGGQAKAFF.

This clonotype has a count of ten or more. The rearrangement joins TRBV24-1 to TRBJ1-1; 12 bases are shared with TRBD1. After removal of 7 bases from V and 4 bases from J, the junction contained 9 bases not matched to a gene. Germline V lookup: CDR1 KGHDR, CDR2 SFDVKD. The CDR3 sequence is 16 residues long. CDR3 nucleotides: TGTGCCACCAGCCCGGGACAGGGGGCATTAGGCACTGAAGCTTTCTTT. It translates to CATSPGQGALGTEAFF.

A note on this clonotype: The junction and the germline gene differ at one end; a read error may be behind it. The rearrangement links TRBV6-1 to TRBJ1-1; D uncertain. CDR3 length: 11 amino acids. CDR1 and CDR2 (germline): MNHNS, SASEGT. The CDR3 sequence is CASGRNTEASF. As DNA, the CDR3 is TGTGCCAGCGGACGGAACACTGAAGCTTCCTTT.

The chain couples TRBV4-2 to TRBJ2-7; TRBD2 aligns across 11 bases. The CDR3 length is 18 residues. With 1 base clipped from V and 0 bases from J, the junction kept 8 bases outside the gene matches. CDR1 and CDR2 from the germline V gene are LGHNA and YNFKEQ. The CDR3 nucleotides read TGTGCCAGCAGCCAAGTAGACCAGACTAGCGGGGCCTCCTACGAGCAGTACTTC. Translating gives CASSQVDQTSGASYEQYF.

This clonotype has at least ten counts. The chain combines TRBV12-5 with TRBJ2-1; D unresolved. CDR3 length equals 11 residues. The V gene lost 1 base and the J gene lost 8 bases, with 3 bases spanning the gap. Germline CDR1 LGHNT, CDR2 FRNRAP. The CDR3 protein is CASGLEYEQFF. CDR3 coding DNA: TGTGCTAGTGGTTTGGAATATGAGCAGTTCTTC.

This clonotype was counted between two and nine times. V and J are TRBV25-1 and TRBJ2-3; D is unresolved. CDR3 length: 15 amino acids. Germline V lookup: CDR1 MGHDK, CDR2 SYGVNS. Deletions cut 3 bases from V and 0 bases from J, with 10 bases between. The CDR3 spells CASSEYGRSTDTQYF. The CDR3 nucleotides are TGTGCCAGCAGTGAGTACGGCCGAAGCACAGATACGCAGTATTTT.

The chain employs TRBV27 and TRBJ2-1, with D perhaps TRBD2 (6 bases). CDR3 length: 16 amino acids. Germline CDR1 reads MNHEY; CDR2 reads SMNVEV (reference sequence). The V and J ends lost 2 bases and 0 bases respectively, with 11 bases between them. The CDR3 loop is CASSLGRMSSYNEQFF. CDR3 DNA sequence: TGTGCCAGCAGTTTAGGGAGGATGAGCTCCTACAATGAGCAGTTCTTC.

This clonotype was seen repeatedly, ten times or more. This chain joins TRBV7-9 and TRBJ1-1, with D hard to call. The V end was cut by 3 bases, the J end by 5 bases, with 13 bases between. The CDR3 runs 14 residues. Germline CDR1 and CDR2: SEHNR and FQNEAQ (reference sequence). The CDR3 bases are TGTGCCAGCAGCTTTGATCCCGTCGCGACTGAAGCTTTCTTT. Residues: CASSFDPVATEAFF.

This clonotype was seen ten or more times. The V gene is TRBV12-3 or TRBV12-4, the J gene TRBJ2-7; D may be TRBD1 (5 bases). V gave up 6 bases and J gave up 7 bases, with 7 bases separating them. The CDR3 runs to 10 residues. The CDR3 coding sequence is TGTGCCAGCAGGAGGACAGAGCAGTACTTC. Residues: CASRRTEQYF.

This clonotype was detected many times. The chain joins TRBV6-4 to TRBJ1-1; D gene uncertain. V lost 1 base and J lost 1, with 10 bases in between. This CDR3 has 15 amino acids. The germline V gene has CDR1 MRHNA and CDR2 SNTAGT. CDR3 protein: CASSDWPGPNTEAFF. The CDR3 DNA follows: TGTGCCAGCAGTGACTGGCCAGGTCCGAACACTGAAGCTTTCTTT.

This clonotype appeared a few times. The CDR3: CASSEGPGQPYEQYF. The CDR3 DNA follows: TGTGCCAGCAGTGAAGGTCCGGGACAGCCCTACGAGCAGTACTTC. The chain couples TRBV2 to TRBJ2-7; 7 bases match TRBD1. Germline V gene data show CDR1 as SNHLY and CDR2 as FYNNEI. The CDR3 is made up of 15 amino acids. Unmatched junction bases numbered 5, after V lost 1 base and J lost 2 bases.

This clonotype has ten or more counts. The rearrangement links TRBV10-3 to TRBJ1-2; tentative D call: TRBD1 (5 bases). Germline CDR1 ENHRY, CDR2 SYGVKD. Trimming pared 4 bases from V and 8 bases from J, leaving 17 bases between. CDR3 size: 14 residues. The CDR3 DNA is TGTGCCATCAGTGGTTGGCAGGGCGGTGGCGGCTACACCTTC. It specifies CAISGWQGGGGYTF.

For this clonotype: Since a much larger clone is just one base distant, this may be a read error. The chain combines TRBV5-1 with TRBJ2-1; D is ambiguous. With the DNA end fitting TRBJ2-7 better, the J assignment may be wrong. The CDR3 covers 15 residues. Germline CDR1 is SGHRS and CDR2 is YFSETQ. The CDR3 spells CASSLLGLTYNEQYF. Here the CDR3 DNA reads TGCGCCAGCAGCTTGTTAGGCTTAACCTACAATGAGCAGTACTTC.

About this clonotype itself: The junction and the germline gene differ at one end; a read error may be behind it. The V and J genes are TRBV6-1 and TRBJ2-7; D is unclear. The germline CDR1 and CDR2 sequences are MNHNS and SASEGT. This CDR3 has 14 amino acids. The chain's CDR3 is CASSAPGLPYKQYF. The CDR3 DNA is TGTGCCAGCAGTGCTCCCGGGCTCCCCTACAAGCAGTACTTC.

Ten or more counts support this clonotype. This CDR3 reads CASSQELAGADTQYF. Here the CDR3 DNA reads TGTGCCAGCAGTCAGGAATTGGCCGGGGCAGATACGCAGTATTTT. The rearrangement joins TRBV6-1 to TRBJ2-3; possible D gene TRBD2, 5 bases. V was shortened by 5 bases and J by 4 bases, with 16 bases between the two germline ends. The CDR3 loop spans 15 amino acids. From germline, CDR1 is MNHNS and CDR2 SASEGT.

Here the CDR3 reads CASSLGHSQETQYF. CDR3 DNA sequence: TGCGCCAGCAGCTTGGGACACTCACAAGAGACCCAGTACTTC. V gene TRBV5-1 combines with J gene TRBJ2-5; D is undetermined. The CDR3 has 14 amino acids. Germline V CDR1 and CDR2: SGHRS, YFSETQ. Deletions cut 0 bases from V and 2 bases from J, with 8 bases between.

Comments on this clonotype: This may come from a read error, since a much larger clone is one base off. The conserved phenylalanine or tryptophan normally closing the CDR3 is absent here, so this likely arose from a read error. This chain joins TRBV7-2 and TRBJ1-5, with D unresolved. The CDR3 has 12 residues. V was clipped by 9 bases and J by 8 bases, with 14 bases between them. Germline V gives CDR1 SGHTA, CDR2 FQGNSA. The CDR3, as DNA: TGTGCCAGTCTAACGGGAAGCAAGCCCCAGCATTCT. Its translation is CASLTGSKPQHS.

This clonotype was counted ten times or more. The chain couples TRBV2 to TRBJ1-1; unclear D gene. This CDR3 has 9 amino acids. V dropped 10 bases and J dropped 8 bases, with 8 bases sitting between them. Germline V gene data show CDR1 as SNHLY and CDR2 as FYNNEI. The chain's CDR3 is CAILREAFF. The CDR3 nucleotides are TGTGCCATCCTTAGAGAAGCTTTCTTT.

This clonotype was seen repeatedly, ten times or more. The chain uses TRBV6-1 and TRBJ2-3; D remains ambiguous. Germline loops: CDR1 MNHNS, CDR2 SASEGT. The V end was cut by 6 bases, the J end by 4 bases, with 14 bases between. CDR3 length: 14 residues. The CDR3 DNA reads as TGTGCCAGCAGGGCAGGACGCGATGCAGATACGCAGTATTTT. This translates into CASRAGRDADTQYF.

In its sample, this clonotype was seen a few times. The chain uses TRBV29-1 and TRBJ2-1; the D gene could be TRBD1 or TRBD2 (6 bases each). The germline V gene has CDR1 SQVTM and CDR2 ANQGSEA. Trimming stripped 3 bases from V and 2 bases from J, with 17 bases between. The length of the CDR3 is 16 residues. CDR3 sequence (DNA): TGCAGCGTTGATTCCAGGGGAGGTTTTACCTACAATGAGCAGTTCTTC. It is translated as CSVDSRGGFTYNEQFF.

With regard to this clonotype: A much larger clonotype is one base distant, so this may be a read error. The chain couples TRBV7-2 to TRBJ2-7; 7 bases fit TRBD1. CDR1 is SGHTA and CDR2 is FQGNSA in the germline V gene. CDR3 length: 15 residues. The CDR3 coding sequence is TGTGCCAGCAGCGTAGGGACAGAGCGCACCTACGAGGAGTACTTC. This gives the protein CASSVGTERTYEEYF.

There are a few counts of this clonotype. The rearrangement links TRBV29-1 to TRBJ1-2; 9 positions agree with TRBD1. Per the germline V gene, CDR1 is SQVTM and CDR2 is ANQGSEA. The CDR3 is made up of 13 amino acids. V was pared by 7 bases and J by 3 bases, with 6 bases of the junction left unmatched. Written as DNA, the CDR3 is TGCAGCGCTGGACAGGGGCAGGACTATGGCTACACCTTC. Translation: CSAGQGQDYGYTF.

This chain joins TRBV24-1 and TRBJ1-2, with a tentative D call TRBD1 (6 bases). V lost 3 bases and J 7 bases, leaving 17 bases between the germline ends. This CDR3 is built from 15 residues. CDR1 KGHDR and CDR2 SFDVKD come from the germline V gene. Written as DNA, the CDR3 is TGTGCCACCAGTGATCCCCTCGCACAGGGTCCTGGCTACACCTTC. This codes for CATSDPLAQGPGYTF.

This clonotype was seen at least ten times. The CDR3 DNA follows: TGTGCCACCGCAGAGAGGGTCTACGAGCAGTACTTC. It specifies CATAERVYEQYF. V gene TRBV10-3 combines with J gene TRBJ2-7, with a tentative D call TRBD2 (5 bases). The CDR3 is made up of 12 amino acids. Germline V CDR1 and CDR2: ENHRY, SYGVKD. The ends were cut back, 10 bases at V and 3 bases at J, with 13 bases in the middle.

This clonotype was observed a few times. The CDR3 is CASSLQREGLREQYF. In nucleotides, the CDR3 is TGTGCCAGCAGCCTCCAGCGGGAGGGTCTACGAGAGCAGTACTTC. The V call is TRBV7-9, the J call TRBJ2-7; 10 positions match TRBD2. Germline CDR1 is SEHNR and CDR2 is FQNEAQ (reference sequence). Germline trimming cut 5 bases from V and 7 bases from J; bases unmatched to any gene: 11. The CDR3 length is 15 residues.

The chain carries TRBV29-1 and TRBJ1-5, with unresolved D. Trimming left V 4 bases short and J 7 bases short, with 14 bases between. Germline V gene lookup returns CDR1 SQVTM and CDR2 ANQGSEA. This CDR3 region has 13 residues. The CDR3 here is CSVVSIFGQPQHF. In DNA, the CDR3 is TGCAGCGTTGTAAGTATTTTCGGCCAGCCCCAGCATTTT.

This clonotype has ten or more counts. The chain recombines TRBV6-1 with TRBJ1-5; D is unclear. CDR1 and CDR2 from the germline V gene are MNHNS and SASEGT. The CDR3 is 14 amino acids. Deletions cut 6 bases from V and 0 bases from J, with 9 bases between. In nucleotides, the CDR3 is TGTGCCAGCAGCCCTCTTTATAGCAATCAGCCCCAGCATTTT. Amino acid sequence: CASSPLYSNQPQHF.

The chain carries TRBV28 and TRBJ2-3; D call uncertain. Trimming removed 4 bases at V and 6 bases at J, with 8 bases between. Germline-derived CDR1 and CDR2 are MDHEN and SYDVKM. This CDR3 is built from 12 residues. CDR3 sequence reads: CASSSLEDTQYF. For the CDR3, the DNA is TGTGCCAGCAGTTCCCTAGAGGATACGCAGTATTTT.